The present T cell receptor (beta chain) was sequenced within a study of cytomegalovirus exposure and HLA in healthy donors. With regard to this clone: The antigen is not known.

The study ran its PCR with 60 Vbeta and 13 Jbeta primers. Sequencing was performed with immunoSEQ multiplex PCR; in TCRdb, only in-frame clones are kept and a portion is missing. The sample yields 80,000 or so clones, approximately 69% seen once. Germline V CDR1 and CDR2: SGDLS, YYNGEE. CDR3 length: 14 amino acids. With 1 base removed from V and 8 bases from J, the gap between germline ends came to 12 bases. Study results and caveats: Previous analysis showed most TCR beta V segments were productive about 87% or about 30% of the time. When a later analysis was performed, an Asian-associated ancestry cluster reportedly had fewer N-insertions than the approximately 680-donor mean.

The sample consisted of PBMCs. The chain is built from TRBV9 and TRBJ1-4; no reliable D call. The clonotype was recovered from a man aged 30 to 39 in good health and CMV-seropositive. In nucleotides, the CDR3 is TGTGCCAGCAGCGTATCAGGAGGAGACGAAAAACTGTTTTTT. Its translation is CASSVSGGDEKLFF.